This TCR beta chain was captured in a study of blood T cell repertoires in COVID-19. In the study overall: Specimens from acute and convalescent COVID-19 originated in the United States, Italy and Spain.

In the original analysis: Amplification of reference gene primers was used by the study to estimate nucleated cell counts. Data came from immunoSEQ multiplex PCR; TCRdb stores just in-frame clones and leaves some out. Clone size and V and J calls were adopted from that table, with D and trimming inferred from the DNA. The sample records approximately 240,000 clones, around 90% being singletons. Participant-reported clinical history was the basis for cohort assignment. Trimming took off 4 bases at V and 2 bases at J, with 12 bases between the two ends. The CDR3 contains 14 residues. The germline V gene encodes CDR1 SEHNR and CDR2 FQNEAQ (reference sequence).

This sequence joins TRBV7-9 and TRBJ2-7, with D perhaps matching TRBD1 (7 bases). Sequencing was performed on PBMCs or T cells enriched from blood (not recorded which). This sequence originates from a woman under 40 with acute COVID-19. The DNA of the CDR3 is TGTGCCAGCAGCTCGCGGGACAGTCCCTACGAGCAGTACTTC. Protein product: CASSSRDSPYEQYF.